Below, one TCR beta chain is given with its context. Participants were placed into cohorts based on the clinical history they reported. The data were obtained in a study of blood T cell repertoires in COVID-19. Study-level background: The cDNA or gDNA used as material had been derived from T cells, B-cell-depleted T cells, or PBMCs.

Original processing notes: Reference gene primer amplification gave nucleated cell count estimates. The data were produced by immunoSEQ multiplex PCR, yet TCRdb's version contains in-frame clones alone and is incomplete. V and J calls and clone size are as listed in that table; D and trimming were resolved from the DNA. The repertoire holds around 300,000 clones, with roughly 90% as singletons. CDR3 size: 16 residues. Germline lookup yields CDR1 SGHRS and CDR2 YFSETQ. After removal of 5 bases from V and 3 bases from J, the junction contained 6 bases not matched to a gene. This clonotype was sampled from a woman in her late teens or twenties with acute COVID-19. The gene calls are TRBV5-1 and TRBJ2-3; 13 bases agree with TRBD2. Sequenced input: PBMCs or T cells enriched from blood (not recorded which). The CDR3 protein is CASRRTSGSSTDTQYF. The CDR3, as DNA: TGCGCCAGCAGAAGGACTAGCGGGAGTTCTACAGATACGCAGTATTTT. Using reference TRBV5-1 and TRBJ2-3 for the parts outside the CDR3, the full variable domain is KAGVTQTPRYLIKTRGQQVTLSCSPISGHRSVSWYQQTPGQGLQFLFEYFSETQRNKGNFPGRFSGRQFSNSRSEMNVSTLELGDSALYLCASRRTSGSSTDTQYFGPGTRLTVL.